This T cell receptor beta chain was sequenced in a study of cytomegalovirus exposure and HLA in healthy donors. At the level of the study: Later analysis reported that the roughly 120 validation repertoires shared the platform of the roughly 700 first-cohort repertoires. Notes on the study in general: First-cohort TCR clusters were later found to tend to co-occur in the 120 validation repertoires.

The donors belonged to the 120-subject validation cohort, separate from the roughly 600-subject first cohort. Here immunoSEQ multiplex PCR was the method, and the copy in TCRdb shows in-frame clones only, minus some. The table records 130,000 to 150,000 clones, roughly 91% of them present only once. Points on this clone: Its antigen is as yet unknown.

Sequencing was done on a sample of PBMCs. This TCR derives from a woman aged 18-29 years in good health and CMV-seropositive.

The CDR3 DNA is TGTGCCAGCAGTCCTAGCGGGACTAGCACAGATACGCAGTATTTT. It is translated as CASSPSGTSTDTQYF. V and J are TRBV28 and TRBJ2-3; 9 bases align to TRBD2. This CDR3 spans 15 amino acids. Germline values: CDR1 MDHEN, CDR2 SYDVKM. V gave up 5 bases and J gave up 0 bases; unmatched junction bases: 3.